The rows below give T cell receptor beta chains drawn from one sample of a study of CD8 T cells in Susac syndrome. TCRdb ran MiXCR on the immunoSEQ multiplex PCR reads and lists one entry per CDR3 protein. The table has 210,000 or so distinct CDR3 sequences, about 94% seen once. Source material: CD4+ T cells from PBMCs. These receptors were obtained from a human donor with Susac syndrome. CDR3s leave out the opening cysteine and the closing phenylalanine or tryptophan.

j_call v_call cdr3_aa
TRBJ2-7 TRBV28 ASSPGGQEADEQY
TRBJ1-2 TRBV6-5 ASSYSPSSYGYT
TRBJ1-2 TRBV19 TGRNYGYT
TRBJ2-2 TRBV7-2 ASSSISSTGELF
TRBJ2-7 TRBV29-1 SVESEYSYEQY
TRBJ2-2 TRBV6-2/TRBV6-3 ASRDRDRVRGELF
TRBJ2-3 TRBV28 ASSLLLGTQY
TRBJ2-1 TRBV20-1 SADLHNEQF
TRBJ2-5 TRBV20-1 SASGGAPDTQY
TRBJ2-2 TRBV19 ASRPTGDAGELF
TRBJ2-3 TRBV19 ASSIGGFGTDTQY
TRBJ2-7 TRBV2 ASTTSGLGEQY
TRBJ2-3 TRBV9 ASSPSPRGWTDTQY
TRBJ2-7 TRBV20-1 SARDRVTYEQY
TRBJ2-7 TRBV29-1 SVRQGSGTYEQY
TRBJ2-7 TRBV5-1 ASSLDRDYEQY
TRBJ1-2 TRBV11-2 ASSGRVYGYT
TRBJ2-1 TRBV3-1 ASSQPGLAGGPSYNEQF
TRBJ1-5 TRBV12-3/TRBV12-4 ASSSLRQENQPQH
TRBJ1-1 TRBV20-1 SARDRGDANTEAF
TRBJ1-1 TRBV20-1 SAMLLGDSEAF
TRBJ2-5 TRBV7-2 ASSLGWAEHQETQY
TRBJ2-1 TRBV5-6 ASNRKPANEQF
TRBJ1-2 TRBV19 ASSAANYGYT
TRBJ1-6 TRBV27 ASSPTGQGSSYNSPLH
TRBJ2-1 TRBV20-1 SARVAGVSYNEQF
TRBJ1-1 TRBV12-5 ASGLGQTNTEAF
TRBJ1-1 TRBV6-5 ASSYAPGQENTEAF
TRBJ2-5 TRBV5-6 ASSLEEGLVQETQY
TRBJ1-1 TRBV6-5 ASSYTGMNTEAF
TRBJ2-7 TRBV7-2 ASSPGLGEQY
TRBJ1-6 TRBV6-2/TRBV6-3 ASGQGGDSPLH
TRBJ1-5 TRBV27 ASYLGQEDYSNQPQH
TRBJ1-1 TRBV3-1 ASSQGELTEAF
TRBJ1-1 TRBV4-3 ASSLFSGAYTEAF
TRBJ1-6 TRBV10-3 AISDGGVGSPLH
TRBJ2-5 TRBV3-1 ASSQDQGQGETQY
TRBJ1-2 TRBV7-2 ASSTGGSGYGYT
TRBJ1-2 TRBV20-1 SARGGQGSGSGYT
TRBJ2-1 TRBV15 ATYSTAGGRNEQF
TRBJ1-6 TRBV7-2 ASSLATQGSPLH
TRBJ1-6 TRBV19 ASNPGTGGSPLH
TRBJ2-2 TRBV7-2 ASSLVRFGQTNTGELF
TRBJ1-2 TRBV7-8 ASRLGTGYGYT
TRBJ1-5 TRBV2 ASRTPGQRNQPQH
TRBJ2-6 TRBV6-6 ASSFDREAGANVLT